The 6 T cell receptor beta chains below all came from one sample that was sequenced in a study of Graves' ophthalmopathy and Graves' hyperthyroidism. RNA transcripts served as template for amplifying TCR beta CDR3 sequences. HTBI primers were used in a first-round RT-PCR, which preceded a second-round multiplex PCR. One entry per CDR3 protein, called by TCRdb with MiXCR from the multiplex PCR reads. The sample yields roughly 1.1 million distinct CDR3 sequences, about two fifths seen once. The source material was peripheral blood or thyroid tissue (not recorded which). The receptors were sampled from an adult man with Graves' hyperthyroidism.

V is TRBV24-1 and J is TRBJ1-2; no definite D call. Looked up from germline, CDR1 is KGHDR and CDR2 is SFDVKD. This CDR3 region has 11 residues. The germline V and J ends were trimmed by 7 bases and 4 bases, with 6 bases remaining between them. CDR3: CATRGSYGYTF. For the CDR3, the DNA is TGTGCCACCAGGGGATCCTATGGCTACACCTTC.

In the case of this clonotype: This clone may be a read error of a much larger clone one base away. The V call is TRBV5-1, the J call TRBJ2-6; D not resolved. The CDR3 is 16 amino acids. V lost 2 bases to trimming and J lost 1 base, with 10 bases between them. CDR1 and CDR2 (germline): SGHRS, YFSETQ. The CDR3 spells CASSFIGRSGANVLTF. The CDR3 coding sequence is TGCGCCAGCAGCTTTATAGGGCGTTCTGGGGCCAACGTCCTGACTTTC.

This rearrangement joins TRBV29-1 to TRBJ2-5; no definite D call. The length of the CDR3 is 12 residues. Germline assignment: CDR1 SQVTM and CDR2 ANQGSEA. Trimming shortened V by 8 bases and J by 5 bases, and 15 bases separated the two germline ends. CDR3 amino acids: CSSYSQAETQYF. The CDR3 DNA reads TGCAGCAGTTATAGCCAGGCCGAGACCCAGTACTTC. The full variable domain, its missing parts supplied by reference TRBV29-1 and TRBJ2-5, is SAVISQKPSRDICQRGTSLTIQCQVDSQVTMMFWYRQQPGQSLTLIATANQGSEATYESGFVIDKFPISRPNLTFSTLTVSNMSPEDSSIYLCSSYSQAETQYFGPGTRLLVL.

This clonotype was recorded a few times. The chain recombines TRBV27 with TRBJ1-4, with unresolved D. Looked up from germline, CDR1 is MNHEY and CDR2 is SMNVEV (reference sequence). V dropped 5 bases and J dropped 3 bases, with 10 bases sitting between them. The CDR3 runs to 14 residues. CDR3 protein: CASSAGTANEKLFF. The CDR3 DNA reads as TGTGCCAGCAGTGCCGGTACAGCTAATGAAAAACTGTTTTTT.

With respect to this clonotype: A junction boundary mismatches the germline segment, possibly from a read error. The chain links TRBV7-8 to TRBJ2-5; 7 nucleotides align to TRBD1. The CDR3 contains 11 residues. Per germline, CDR1 SGHVS and CDR2 FQNEAQ. Here the CDR3 DNA reads TGTGCCAGCATCGAAGGACAGGAAATGTTCTTC. Encoded protein: CASIEGQEMFF.

This clonotype appeared many times. The chain is built from TRBV29-1 and TRBJ2-7; 8 bases line up with TRBD2. Trimming cost V 7 bases and J 4 bases; bases outside gene matches: 12. The CDR3 has 14 amino acids. Per germline, CDR1 SQVTM and CDR2 ANQGSEA. The CDR3 loop is CSGLSAGGFYEQYF. The CDR3, as DNA: TGCAGCGGTCTCAGCGCGGGAGGCTTTTACGAGCAGTACTTC.